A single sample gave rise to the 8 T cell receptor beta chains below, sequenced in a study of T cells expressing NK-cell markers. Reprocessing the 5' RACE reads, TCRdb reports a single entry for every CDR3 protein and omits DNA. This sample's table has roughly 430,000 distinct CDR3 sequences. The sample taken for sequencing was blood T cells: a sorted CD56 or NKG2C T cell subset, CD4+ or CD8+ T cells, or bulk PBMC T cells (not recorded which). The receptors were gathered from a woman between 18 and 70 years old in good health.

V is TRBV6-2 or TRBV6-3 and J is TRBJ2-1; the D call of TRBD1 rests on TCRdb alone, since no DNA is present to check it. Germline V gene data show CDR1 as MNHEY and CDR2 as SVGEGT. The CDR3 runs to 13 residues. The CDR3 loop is CASSYPRGPEQFF.

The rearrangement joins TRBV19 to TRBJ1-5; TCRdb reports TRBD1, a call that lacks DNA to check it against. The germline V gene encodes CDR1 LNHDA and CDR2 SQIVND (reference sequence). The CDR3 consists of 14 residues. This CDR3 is CASSIWGVSQPQHF. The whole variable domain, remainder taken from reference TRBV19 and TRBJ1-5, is DGGITQSPKYLFRKEGQNVTLSCEQNLNHDAMYWYRQDPGQGLRLIYYSQIVNDFQKGDIAEGYSVSREKKESFPLTVTSAQKNPTAFYLCASSIWGVSQPQHFGDGTRLSIL.

The CDR3 spells CASSQDIRKPQHF. J is TRBJ1-5 and V is TRBV14. In germline, CDR1 is SGHDN, CDR2 FVKESK. This CDR3 is 13 amino acids long.

The CDR3 loop is CASSLVPAGGGETQYF. This rearrangement joins TRBV7-8 to TRBJ2-5; without DNA, the TCRdb call of TRBD2 cannot be checked. Germline V gene lookup returns CDR1 SGHVS and CDR2 FQNEAQ. The CDR3 has 16 amino acids. The complete variable domain, with remaining parts taken from reference TRBV7-8 and TRBJ2-5, reads GAGVSQSPRYKVAKRGQDVALRCDPISGHVSLFWYQQALGQGPEFLTYFQNEAQLDKSGLPSDRFFAERPEGSVSTLKIQRTQQEDSAVYLCASSLVPAGGGETQYFGPGTRLLVL.

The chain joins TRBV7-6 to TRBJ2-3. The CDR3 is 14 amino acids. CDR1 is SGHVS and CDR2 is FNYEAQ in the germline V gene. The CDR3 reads CASSLVASSPTQYF.

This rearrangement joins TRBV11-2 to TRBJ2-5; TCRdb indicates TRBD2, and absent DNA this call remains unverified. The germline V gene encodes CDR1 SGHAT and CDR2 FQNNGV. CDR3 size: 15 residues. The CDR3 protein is CASSSIGFGGETQYF.

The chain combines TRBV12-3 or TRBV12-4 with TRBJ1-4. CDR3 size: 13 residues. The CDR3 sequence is CASSFKGSEKLFF.

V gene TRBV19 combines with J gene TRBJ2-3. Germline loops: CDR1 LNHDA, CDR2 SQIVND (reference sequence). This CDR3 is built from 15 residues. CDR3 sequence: CASSIFGTTTDTQYF.